The next 2 T cell receptor beta chains were all read from a single sample in a study of OX40 agonist ivuxolimab in advanced cancers. Produced via immunoSEQ multiplex PCR; TCRdb's table is partial and in-frame only. The profile shows under 45,000 clones, roughly 84% of them singletons. This specimen was CD4+ or CD8+ T cells sorted from blood, taken in a trial of the OX40 agonist ivuxolimab. The source of these receptors is an adult with an advanced solid tumor such as melanoma, head and neck, liver or kidney cancer.

The gene calls are TRBV7-6 and TRBJ2-2, with 8 bases lining up with TRBD2. V shed 2 bases, J shed 0 bases, and the junction held 5 bases outside the gene matches. This CDR3 has 17 residues. Germline CDR1 and CDR2: SGHVS and FNYEAQ. The CDR3 nucleotides read TGTGCCAGCAGCTTAAGCAGCGGGGGACCGAACACCGGGGAGCTGTTTTTT. This sequence encodes CASSLSSGGPNTGELFF.

In DNA form, the CDR3 reads TGCGCCAGCAGCCAAGGAACCGGGGGCGCGGCTAATGAAAAACTGTTTTTT. Translation: CASSQGTGGAANEKLFF. This sequence joins TRBV4-1 and TRBJ1-4; D may be TRBD1 (6 bases). This CDR3 contains 17 residues. The V end lost 1 base, the J end lost 3 bases, and 15 bases lay between the germline ends. Germline V gene lookup returns CDR1 MGHRA and CDR2 YSYEKL.